Listed here is a single T cell receptor (beta chain). The antigen it binds to is not known. Base-call qualities are not available, and no considerably larger clone is one nucleotide away. V lost 3 bases and J lost 3 bases; the stretch between them is 9 bases long. Including the terminal cysteine and phenylalanine, the CDR3 comprises 13 residues. CDR3 DNA only is kept here, 39 bases in frame from base 1. Looking up the germline V gene yields CDR1 MDHEN and CDR2 SYDVKM. The immunoSEQ Assay, a bias-controlled multiplex PCR, was used to amplify TCRbeta CDR3 regions from genomic DNA. Per the source publication's procedure: The number of nucleated cells in each sample was estimated by amplification of reference gene primers within the assay. To quantify the absolute abundance of each unique TCRbeta CDR3 rearrangement, sequence reads were collapsed and filtered. For each sample, productive Simpson clonality was calculated by taking the square root of Simpson's diversity index across productive rearrangements. The immuneACCESS repertoire file appears here via TCRdb, limited to in-frame rearrangements. These files lack a portion of the clones; in checked studies, under half of the deficit traces to unresolved V genes, and the cause of the others is not known. That table supplies the V and J calls and clone size; D and trimming were determined from the DNA. Present in this sample are 150,000 or so clones, roughly 84% of which were seen just once. Of the sample, around 4% is held by the ten largest clones.

Each collaborating institution followed its own protocols to collect whole blood in K2EDTA tubes. Collaborator samples were shipped for TCRbeta analysis as frozen whole blood, isolated PBMCs, or DNA extracted from either sample type. This specimen comes from a study of blood T cell repertoires in COVID-19 (dated by TCRdb to 2019 to 2021). About the study as a whole: Samples from collaborators originated in the United States, Italy and Spain and spanned both the acute and convalescent phases of COVID-19. The material from the prospective study consisted of cDNA or gDNA derived from T cells, B-cell-depleted T cells, or PBMCs. The dataset comprised deeply sampled blood TCRbeta repertoires from subjects exposed to, actively infected with, or recovered from COVID-19. The repertoires were made available in a free public database intended to serve as a resource for research on the immune response to SARS-CoV-2. Samples were obtained from the ongoing ImmuneRACE study (first 160 participants) and from 1,000 to 1,500 subjects provided by 6 global collaborators. The sample metadata nearly always contained a de-identified subject ID, COVID-19 status, age in years and sex. Where available, HLA class I and class II types were obtained from metadata supplied by the sample provider rather than from assay-based typing.

The paper as a whole reports these results and caveats: The amount of clinical and demographic metadata varied by source and participant and was provided uncurated.

The chain couples TRBV28 to TRBJ2-7, with the D gene not confidently named. Material for sequencing was peripheral blood. The sequence derives from a woman in her sixties with acute or convalescent COVID-19. Here is the DNA: TGTGCCAGCAGTTTGAGCCACTTCTACGAGCAGTACTTC. Its translation is CASSLSHFYEQYF.